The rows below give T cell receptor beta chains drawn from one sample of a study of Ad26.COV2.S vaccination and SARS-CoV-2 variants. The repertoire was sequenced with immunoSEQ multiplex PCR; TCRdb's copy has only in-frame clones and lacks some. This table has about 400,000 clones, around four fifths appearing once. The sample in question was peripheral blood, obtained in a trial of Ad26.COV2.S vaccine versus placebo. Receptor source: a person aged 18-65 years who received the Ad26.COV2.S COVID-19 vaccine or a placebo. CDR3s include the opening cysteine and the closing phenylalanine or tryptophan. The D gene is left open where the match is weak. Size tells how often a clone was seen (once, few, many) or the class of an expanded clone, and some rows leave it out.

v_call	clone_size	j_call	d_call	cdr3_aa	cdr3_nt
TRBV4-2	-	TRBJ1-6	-	CASSHGTTNSPLHF	TGTGCCAGCAGCCATGGGACAACGAATTCACCCCTCCACTTT
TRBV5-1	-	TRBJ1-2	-	CASSPIFEHGYTF	TGCGCCAGCAGCCCTATTTTTGAGCATGGCTACACCTTC
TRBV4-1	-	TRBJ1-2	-	CASSQVRAYGYTF	TGCGCCAGCAGCCAAGTAAGGGCCTATGGCTACACCTTC
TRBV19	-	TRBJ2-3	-	CASSIATDTQYF	TGTGCCAGTAGTATAGCCACAGATACGCAGTATTTT
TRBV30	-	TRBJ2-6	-	CAWSGGRGANVLTF	TGTGCCTGGAGTGGAGGTCGCGGGGCCAACGTCCTGACTTTC
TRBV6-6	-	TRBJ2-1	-	CASIENNEQFF	TGTGCCAGCATTGAGAACAATGAGCAGTTCTTC
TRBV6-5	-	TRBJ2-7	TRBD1	CASRLQGDLYEQYF	TGTGCCAGCAGGTTACAGGGGGATCTTTACGAGCAGTACTTC
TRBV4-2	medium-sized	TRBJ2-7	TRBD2	CASTPGLAGDNSYEQYF	TGTGCCAGCACCCCGGGACTAGCGGGGGATAACTCCTACGAGCAGTACTTC
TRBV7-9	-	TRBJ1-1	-	CASSSPPGPRNTEAFF	TGTGCCAGCAGCTCCCCCCCGGGGCCCCGGAACACTGAAGCTTTCTTT
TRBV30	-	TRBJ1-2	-	CAWSALGAYGYTF	TGTGCCTGGAGTGCCCTAGGGGCCTATGGCTACACCTTC
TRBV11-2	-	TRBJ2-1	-	CASSLDRPGSSYNEQFF	TGTGCCAGCAGCTTAGATCGTCCTGGAAGCTCCTACAATGAGCAGTTCTTC
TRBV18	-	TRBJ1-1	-	CASSPLEDSEAFF	TGTGCCAGCTCACCCCTGGAGGATAGTGAAGCTTTCTTT
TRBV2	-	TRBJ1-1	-	CATYGGGADTEAFF	TGTGCCACCTATGGGGGAGGGGCCGACACTGAAGCTTTCTTT
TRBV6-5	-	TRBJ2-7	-	CASRSTYYEQYF	TGTGCCAGCAGGAGCACGTACTACGAGCAGTACTTC
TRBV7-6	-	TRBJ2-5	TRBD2	CASSQTSGPSWETQYF	TGTGCCAGCAGTCAAACTAGCGGACCCTCTTGGGAGACCCAGTACTTC
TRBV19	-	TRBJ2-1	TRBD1	CASSPLYGTAYNEQFF	TGTGCCAGTAGTCCCCTGTACGGGACAGCATACAATGAGCAGTTCTTC
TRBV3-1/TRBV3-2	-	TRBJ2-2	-	CASSQEGARTGELFF	TGTGCCAGCAGCCAAGAGGGGGCGCGTACCGGGGAGCTGTTTTTT
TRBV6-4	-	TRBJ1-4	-	CASSDNRRPTNEKLFF	TGTGCCAGCAGTGACAACAGGAGGCCAACTAATGAAAAACTGTTTTTT